One sample yielded the 17 T cell receptor beta chains listed below, sequenced in a study of blood T cell repertoires in COVID-19 (dated by TCRdb to about 2020). Libraries were constructed by the immunoSEQ multiplex PCR assay. As stored in TCRdb, this immuneACCESS dataset retains in-frame rearrangements with V and J assigned. A fraction of the clones does not appear; measured against another copy, unresolved V genes explain less than half of the discrepancy, and the remainder lacks a known reason. The sample table contains under 300,000 clones; only one count was recorded for about nine tenths of them. Under 2.5% of the sample is taken by the ten largest. Sequencing was done on a sample of PBMCs or T cells enriched from blood (not recorded which). The receptor source for this set is a woman aged 18-29 years who had recovered from COVID-19.

The chain is built from TRBV6-4 and TRBJ2-5; tentatively, D is TRBD1 (6 bases). Germline CDR1 MRHNA, CDR2 SNTAGT. The CDR3 extends over 16 amino acids. V lost 10 bases and J lost 1, with 22 bases in between. As DNA, the CDR3 is TGTGCCACTCAATTACCAGGGGCCCTCTTCCAAGAGACCCAGTACTTC. This gives the protein CATQLPGALFQETQYF.

This clone was recorded at least ten times. This rearrangement joins TRBV15 to TRBJ2-1, with D perhaps matching TRBD2 (6 bases). Germline V gives CDR1 LNHNV, CDR2 YYDKDF (reference sequence). The V gene lost 3 bases and the J gene lost 8 bases, with 17 bases spanning the gap. The CDR3 sequence is 15 residues long. The DNA for the CDR3 is TGTGCCACCAGCAGCCCTGGGCGGAGGGAACATGAGCAGTTCTTC. It translates to CATSSPGRREHEQFF.

The V gene is TRBV21-1, the J gene TRBJ2-6; the D call of TRBD1 is as the table states it, not checked on the DNA. TRBV21-1 is a listed pseudogene. The CDR3 covers 17 residues. This CDR3 reads CASSKVSGHSGANVLTF. CDR3 sequence (DNA): TGTGCCAGCAGCAAAGTGTCAGGGCACTCTGGGGCCAACGTCCTGACTTTC.

The CDR3 nucleotides are TGCGCCAGCAGCCTACAGGGGACAGATACGCAGTATTTT. Translation gives CASSLQGTDTQYF. The chain links TRBV5-1 to TRBJ2-3; 7 bases are shared with TRBD1. The CDR3 is 13 residues long. Looked up from germline, CDR1 is SGHRS and CDR2 is YFSETQ. V shed 4 bases, J shed 3 bases, and the junction held 2 bases outside the gene matches.

This clone occurred once. This chain connects TRBV5-1 to TRBJ2-7; perhaps TRBD1 as D (5 bases). V lost 5 bases and J lost 4, with 10 bases in between. CDR3 length equals 12 residues. Per the germline V gene, CDR1 is SGHRS and CDR2 is YFSETQ. The CDR3 is CASRQGRYEQYF. CDR3 DNA sequence: TGCGCCAGCAGGCAGGGAAGGTACGAGCAGTACTTC.

Comment on this clone: The same CDR3 arises from other DNA sequences in this sample as well. CDR3 in DNA: TGCGCCAGCAGCTTGAGGGGTAACACTGAAGCTTTCTTT. This codes for CASSLRGNTEAFF. The chain has TRBV5-1 and TRBJ1-1; a possible D gene is TRBD1 (5 bases). There are 13 residues in the CDR3. V was pared by 1 base and J by 2 bases, with 6 bases between. Germline V CDR1 and CDR2: SGHRS, YFSETQ.

The chain has TRBV7-8 and TRBJ1-6, with 8 nucleotides matching TRBD1. The germline gives CDR1 SGHVS, CDR2 FQNEAQ. V trimming: 6 bases; J trimming: 9 bases; junction bases outside the gene matches: 7. There are 14 residues in the CDR3. This CDR3 reads CASSNQGASSPLHF. In nucleotides, the CDR3 is TGTGCCAGCAGTAATCAGGGGGCCAGTTCACCCCTCCACTTT.

The rearrangement joins TRBV27 to TRBJ2-7; a weak D match, TRBD2 (6 bases). This CDR3 region has 12 residues. Germline V gene sequence: CDR1 MNHEY, CDR2 SMNVEV (reference sequence). V was pared by 4 bases and J by 8 bases, with 12 bases between. As DNA, the CDR3 is TGTGCCAGCAGTTCCCTACGGGGGAAGCAGTACTTC. It codes for CASSSLRGKQYF.

This chain links TRBV11-3 with TRBJ2-1; possibly TRBD1 for D (6 bases). CDR1 and CDR2 from the germline V gene are SGHNT and YENEEA. The CDR3 contains 12 residues. With 4 bases removed from V and 7 bases from J, the gap between germline ends came to 8 bases. Here the CDR3 DNA reads TGTGCCAGCAGCTACAGGGTTAATGAGCAGTTCTTC. Protein sequence: CASSYRVNEQFF.

The chain employs TRBV6-6 and TRBJ1-1; 7 bases agree with TRBD1. After removal of 2 bases from V and 7 bases from J, the junction contained 10 bases not matched to a gene. CDR1 is MNHNY and CDR2 is SVGAGI in the germline V gene (reference sequence). This CDR3 is 15 amino acids long. The CDR3 here is CASSYGNVQGHEAFF. CDR3 nucleotide sequence: TGTGCCAGCAGTTACGGAAACGTACAGGGGCATGAAGCTTTCTTT.

This rearrangement joins TRBV2 to TRBJ1-1, with D perhaps TRBD1 (5 bases). V shed 7 bases and J shed 2 bases, with 11 bases lying between them. Germline V gives CDR1 SNHLY, CDR2 FYNNEI. This CDR3 contains 13 residues. The CDR3 nucleotides read TGTGCCAGCAACCAGGGTCCTAACACTGAAGCTTTCTTT. This gives the protein CASNQGPNTEAFF.

The V and J genes are TRBV7-2 and TRBJ1-6; TRBD1 agrees at 9 bases. CDR3 size: 16 residues. The J segment lost 10 bases and the V segment lost 5 bases, leaving 12 bases of the junction unmatched. The germline V gene encodes CDR1 SGHTA and CDR2 FQGNSA. This chain's CDR3 is CASSRTGGGLWSPLHF. For the CDR3, the DNA is TGTGCCAGCAGCCGTACAGGGGGCGGCTTATGGTCACCCCTCCACTTT.

Worth noting for this clone: This CDR3 is also generated by other DNA sequences in the sample. V and J are TRBV29-1 and TRBJ1-1, with D possibly being TRBD1 (5 bases). V lost 4 bases to trimming and J lost 3 bases, with 12 bases between them. The CDR3 consists of 13 residues. CDR1 and CDR2 (germline): SQVTM, ANQGSEA. The CDR3 spells CSVVGGVYTEAFF. CDR3 DNA sequence: TGCAGCGTTGTGGGGGGAGTGTACACTGAAGCTTTCTTT. The full variable domain, in which reference TRBV29-1 and TRBJ1-1 provide the parts outside the CDR3, is SAVISQKPSRDICQRGTSLTIQCQVDSQVTMMFWYRQQPGQSLTLIATANQGSEATYESGFVIDKFPISRPNLTFSTLTVSNMSPEDSSIYLCSVVGGVYTEAFFGQGTRLTVV.

This chain joins TRBV12-5 and TRBJ2-7; D possibly corresponds to TRBD1 (6 bases). This CDR3 is 14 amino acids long. The V gene's germline CDR1 is LGHNT and CDR2 FRNRAP. The ends were cut back, 3 bases at V and 3 bases at J, with 12 bases in the middle. This CDR3 reads CASGFVQGLYEQYF. CDR3 DNA sequence: TGTGCTAGTGGTTTTGTACAGGGCCTCTACGAGCAGTACTTC.

The V call is TRBV5-4, the J call TRBJ2-1, with D tentatively TRBD2 (7 bases). Trimming shortened V by 5 bases and J by 0 bases, and 18 bases separated the two germline ends. Per the germline V gene, CDR1 is SGHNT and CDR2 is YYREEE (reference sequence). CDR3 length: 17 residues. CDR3: CASRGGGSGYSYNEQFF. DNA for the CDR3: TGTGCCAGCAGGGGAGGGGGTTCAGGGTACTCCTACAATGAGCAGTTCTTC.

This rearrangement joins TRBV5-1 to TRBJ2-5; 9 bases map to TRBD1. Germline assignment: CDR1 SGHRS and CDR2 YFSETQ. Unmatched junction bases numbered 6, after V lost 4 bases and J lost 5 bases. The CDR3 is made up of 14 amino acids. This CDR3 reads CASSIQGARETQYF. In nucleotides, the CDR3 is TGCGCCAGCAGCATACAGGGGGCGAGGGAGACCCAGTACTTC.

This chain joins TRBV3-1 (or the pseudogene TRBV3-2) and TRBJ1-2; no firm D call. CDR3 length equals 12 residues. Germline values: CDR1 LGHDT, CDR2 YNNKEL (reference sequence). V lost 4 bases to trimming and J lost 3 bases, with 6 bases between them. CDR3 in amino acids: CASSRHDYGYTF. The CDR3 DNA reads TGTGCCAGCAGCCGACACGACTATGGCTACACCTTC.